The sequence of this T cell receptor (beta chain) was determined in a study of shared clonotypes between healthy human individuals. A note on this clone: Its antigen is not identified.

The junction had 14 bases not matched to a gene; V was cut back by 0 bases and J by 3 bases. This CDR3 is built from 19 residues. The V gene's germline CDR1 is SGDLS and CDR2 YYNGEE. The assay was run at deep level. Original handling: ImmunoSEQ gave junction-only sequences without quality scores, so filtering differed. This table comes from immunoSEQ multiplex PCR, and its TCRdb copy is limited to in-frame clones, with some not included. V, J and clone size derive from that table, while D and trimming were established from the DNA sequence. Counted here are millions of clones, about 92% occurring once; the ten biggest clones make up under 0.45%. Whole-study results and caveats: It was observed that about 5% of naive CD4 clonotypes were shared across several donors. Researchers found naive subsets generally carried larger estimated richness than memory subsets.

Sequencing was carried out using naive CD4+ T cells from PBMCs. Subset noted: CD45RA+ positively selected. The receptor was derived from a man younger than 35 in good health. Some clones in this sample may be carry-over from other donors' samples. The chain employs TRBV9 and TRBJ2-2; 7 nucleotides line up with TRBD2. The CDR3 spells CASSVALAGVRRDTGELFF. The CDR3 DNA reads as TGTGCCAGCAGCGTAGCGTTGGCGGGAGTGAGGCGGGACACCGGGGAGCTGTTTTTT.